The 15 T cell receptor beta chains below come from one sample, sequenced in a study of blood T cell repertoires in COVID-19 (dated by TCRdb to 2018 to 2020). To prepare the library, the immunoSEQ multiplex PCR assay was applied. TCRdb re-hosts the immuneACCESS table, in-frame sequences only. Its copies lack some clones; in the studies checked, an unresolved V gene accounts for under half of them, and the cause for the rest is not known. The table for this sample lists approximately 60,000 clones; about 78% of them were counted only once. The leading ten clones occupy 50% of the sample. Sequences were obtained from peripheral blood. These receptor sequences come from a woman older than 75 with acute or convalescent COVID-19.

This sequence joins TRBV6-2 or TRBV6-3 and TRBJ2-5, with 10 bases matching TRBD2. Trimming removed 2 bases from V and 5 bases from J; junction bases left unmatched: 5. The CDR3 has 15 amino acids. Germline-derived CDR1 and CDR2 are MNHEY and SVGEGT. In DNA form, the CDR3 reads TGTGCCAGCAGTTACGTAGCGGGAGGCCGGGAGACCCAGTACTTC. It yields the protein CASSYVAGGRETQYF.

The chain links TRBV11-1 to TRBJ1-6; 9 bases are shared with TRBD1. The CDR3 is 15 amino acids. From germline, CDR1 is SGHAT and CDR2 FQDESV (reference sequence). Losses at the gene ends were 3 bases for V and 7 bases for J; bases not matched to a gene: 4. The CDR3 nucleotides are TGTGCCAGCAGCTTCCGGGACAGGGTAAATTCACCCCTCCACTTT. It is translated as CASSFRDRVNSPLHF.

V is TRBV20-1 and J is TRBJ1-6; D is perhaps TRBD1 (5 bases). Germline CDR1 and CDR2: DFQATT and SNEGSKA (reference sequence). Trimming left V 6 bases short and J 0 bases short, with 12 bases between. CDR3 length: 15 amino acids. CDR3 coding DNA: TGCAGTGCAAGTAACAGGTTCTCCTATAATTCACCCCTCCACTTT. Translated, it gives CSASNRFSYNSPLHF.

The genes are TRBV21-1 and TRBJ2-7; the table's D call, TRBD2, has no DNA check behind it. TRBV21-1 is termed a pseudogene. The CDR3 has 16 amino acids. CDR3 DNA sequence: TGTGCCAACACGTCAGGGGCGGGGAGGGCATCCTACGAGCAGTACTTC. It specifies CANTSGAGRASYEQYF.

The chain carries TRBV2 and TRBJ2-5; 12 bases agree with TRBD2. This CDR3 region has 14 residues. J was trimmed by 5 bases and V by 5 bases; bases with no gene match: 3. From germline, CDR1 is SNHLY and CDR2 FYNNEI. The CDR3 reads CASSRLAGAETQYF. The CDR3 DNA follows: TGTGCCAGCAGTAGACTAGCGGGAGCGGAGACCCAGTACTTC.

The rearrangement uses TRBV28 and TRBJ1-1; D not certain. The germline V and J ends were trimmed by 5 bases and 8 bases, with 9 bases remaining between them. In germline, CDR1 is MDHEN, CDR2 SYDVKM. This CDR3 has 11 residues. CDR3 residues: CASSGPGEAFF. CDR3 DNA sequence: TGTGCCAGCAGTGGCCCGGGAGAAGCTTTCTTT.

The chain links TRBV11-2 to TRBJ1-2; D not certain. The CDR3 consists of 15 residues. Germline CDR1 SGHAT, CDR2 FQNNGV. The V end lost 1 base, the J end lost 5 bases, and 14 bases lay between the germline ends. This CDR3 reads CASSLVAAGPYGYTF. As DNA, the CDR3 is TGTGCCAGCAGCTTAGTAGCCGCGGGTCCTTATGGCTACACCTTC.

The CDR3 DNA is TGTGCCAGCTCACCACTAGCGGGGTGGGACAATGAGCAGTTCTTC. Translated: CASSPLAGWDNEQFF. The chain uses TRBV18 and TRBJ2-1; the match to TRBD2 covers 8 bases. Germline lookup yields CDR1 KGHSH and CDR2 LQKENI. Losses at the gene ends were 1 base for V and 5 bases for J; bases not matched to a gene: 4. The CDR3 length is 15 residues.

This clone was seen a few times. V and J are TRBV5-5 and TRBJ2-5; 9 bases align to TRBD2. Unmatched junction bases numbered 9, after V lost 4 bases and J lost 5 bases. CDR3 size: 15 residues. Per germline, CDR1 SGHKS and CDR2 YYEKEE (reference sequence). The CDR3 loop reads CASSEIAGVGETQYF. The CDR3 DNA is TGTGCCAGCAGCGAAATAGCGGGAGTAGGGGAGACCCAGTACTTC.

This chain uses TRBV21-1 with TRBJ2-2; the table calls TRBD1, which could not be checked here. TRBV21-1 is recorded as a pseudogene. The CDR3 extends over 16 amino acids. This CDR3 is CASSFRTGGWAGELFF. CDR3 nucleotide sequence: TGTGCCAGCAGCTTTCGGACAGGGGGCTGGGCCGGGGAGCTGTTTTTT.

The chain employs TRBV11-1 and TRBJ1-5; 9 bases map to TRBD1. There are 15 residues in the CDR3. Germline-derived CDR1 and CDR2 are SGHAT and FQDESV (reference sequence). With V trimmed by 5 bases and J by 7 bases, 9 bases remained unmatched. CDR3 sequence reads: CASSLTRDREQPQHF. As DNA, the CDR3 is TGTGCCAGCAGCCTGACCCGGGACAGGGAACAGCCCCAGCATTTT.

The chain combines TRBV6-2 or TRBV6-3 with TRBJ2-5; possibly TRBD2 for D (5 bases). This CDR3 region has 14 residues. Germline V gene lookup returns CDR1 MNHEY and CDR2 SVGEGT. Trimming took off 6 bases at V and 5 bases at J, with 16 bases between the two ends. The CDR3 bases are TGTGCCAGCAGCACCACTAGTCCCAGGGAGACCCAGTACTTC. This codes for CASSTTSPRETQYF.

The chain uses TRBV5-1 and TRBJ1-1; 7 positions agree with TRBD1. Trimming removed 0 bases from V and 3 bases from J; junction bases left unmatched: 5. Germline CDR1 SGHRS, CDR2 YFSETQ. The CDR3 has 15 residues. The CDR3 DNA is TGCGCCAGCAGCTTGGGCCCTACAGGGGACACTGAAGCTTTCTTT. Amino acids: CASSLGPTGDTEAFF. The variable domain in full, completed from reference TRBV5-1 and TRBJ1-1, reads KAGVTQTPRYLIKTRGQQVTLSCSPISGHRSVSWYQQTPGQGLQFLFEYFSETQRNKGNFPGRFSGRQFSNSRSEMNVSTLELGDSALYLCASSLGPTGDTEAFFGQGTRLTVV.

The chain is built from TRBV21-1 and TRBJ2-2; whether TRBD1, the table's D call, matches the DNA was not checked. TRBV21-1 is shown as a pseudogene. The CDR3 is 19 residues long. The DNA for the CDR3 is TGTGCCAGCAGCCAAAGAGGGACAGGGTTAACCTCGAACACCGGGGAGCTGTTTTTT. Encoded protein: CASSQRGTGLTSNTGELFF.

The CDR3 DNA follows: TGTGCCAGCAGTACCGGGACAGGGCAATACGAGCAGTACTTC. It is translated as CASSTGTGQYEQYF. The chain has TRBV28 and TRBJ2-7, with 9 positions matching TRBD1. Germline CDR1 and CDR2: MDHEN and SYDVKM. The CDR3 totals 14 residues. Trimming cost V 5 bases and J 4 bases; bases outside gene matches: 6.